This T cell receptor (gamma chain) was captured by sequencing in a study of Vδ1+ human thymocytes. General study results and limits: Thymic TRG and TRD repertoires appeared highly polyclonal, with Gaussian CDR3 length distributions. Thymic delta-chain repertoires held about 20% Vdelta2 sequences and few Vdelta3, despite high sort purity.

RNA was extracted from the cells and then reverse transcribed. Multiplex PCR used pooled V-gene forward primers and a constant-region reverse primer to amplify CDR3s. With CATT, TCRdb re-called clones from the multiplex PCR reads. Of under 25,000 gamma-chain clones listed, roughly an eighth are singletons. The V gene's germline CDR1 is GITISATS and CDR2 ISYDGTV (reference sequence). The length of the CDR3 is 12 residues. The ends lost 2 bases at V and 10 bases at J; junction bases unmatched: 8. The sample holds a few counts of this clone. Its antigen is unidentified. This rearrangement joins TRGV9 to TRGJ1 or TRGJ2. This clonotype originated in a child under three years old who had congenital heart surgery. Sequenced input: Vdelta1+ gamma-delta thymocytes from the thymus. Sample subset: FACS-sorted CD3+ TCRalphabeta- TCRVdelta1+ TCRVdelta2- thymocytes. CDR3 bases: TGTGCCTTGTGGGAGGCCCACCAAAAGAAACTCTTT. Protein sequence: CALWEAHQKKLF.